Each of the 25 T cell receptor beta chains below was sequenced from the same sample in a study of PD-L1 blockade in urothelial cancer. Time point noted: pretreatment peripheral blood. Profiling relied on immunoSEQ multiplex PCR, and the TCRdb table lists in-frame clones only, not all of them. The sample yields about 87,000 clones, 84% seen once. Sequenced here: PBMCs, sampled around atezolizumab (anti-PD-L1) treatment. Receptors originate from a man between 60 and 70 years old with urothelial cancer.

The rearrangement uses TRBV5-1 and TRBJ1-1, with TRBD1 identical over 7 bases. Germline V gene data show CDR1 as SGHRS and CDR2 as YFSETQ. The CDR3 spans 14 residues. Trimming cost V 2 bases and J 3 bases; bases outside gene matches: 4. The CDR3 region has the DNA TGCGCCAGCAGCTTTAGGACAGGCTACACTGAAGCTTTCTTT. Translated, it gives CASSFRTGYTEAFF.

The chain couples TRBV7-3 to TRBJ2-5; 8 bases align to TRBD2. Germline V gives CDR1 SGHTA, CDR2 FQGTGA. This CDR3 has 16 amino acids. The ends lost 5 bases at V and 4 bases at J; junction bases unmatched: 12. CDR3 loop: CASSPTGGGIPETQYF. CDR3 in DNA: TGTGCCAGCAGCCCAACGGGGGGGGGAATTCCAGAGACCCAGTACTTC.

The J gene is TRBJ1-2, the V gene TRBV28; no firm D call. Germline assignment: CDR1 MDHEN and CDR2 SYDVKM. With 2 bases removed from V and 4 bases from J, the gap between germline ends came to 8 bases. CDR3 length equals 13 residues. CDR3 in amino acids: CASSLRQFYGYTF. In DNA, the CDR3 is TGTGCCAGCAGTTTACGTCAGTTCTATGGCTACACCTTC.

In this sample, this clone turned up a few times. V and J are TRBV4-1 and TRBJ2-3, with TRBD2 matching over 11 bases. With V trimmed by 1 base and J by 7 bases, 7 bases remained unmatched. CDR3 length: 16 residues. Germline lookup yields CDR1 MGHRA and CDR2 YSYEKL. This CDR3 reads CASSQVLAGGRHTQYF. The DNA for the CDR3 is TGCGCCAGCAGCCAAGTCCTAGCGGGAGGCCGGCATACGCAGTATTTT.

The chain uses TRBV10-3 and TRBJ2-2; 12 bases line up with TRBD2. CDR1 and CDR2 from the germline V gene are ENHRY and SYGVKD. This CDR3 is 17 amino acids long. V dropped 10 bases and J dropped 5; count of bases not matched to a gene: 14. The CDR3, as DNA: TGTGCCACCGCGCCGGGACTAGCGGGCGGGTCGACCGGGGAGCTGTTTTTT. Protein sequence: CATAPGLAGGSTGELFF.

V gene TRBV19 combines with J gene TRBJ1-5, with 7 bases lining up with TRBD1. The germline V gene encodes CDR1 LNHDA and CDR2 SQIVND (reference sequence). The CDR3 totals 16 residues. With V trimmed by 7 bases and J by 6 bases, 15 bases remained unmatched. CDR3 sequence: CASMESGRGSGQPQHF. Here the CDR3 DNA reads TGTGCCAGTATGGAAAGTGGCAGGGGGAGCGGTCAGCCCCAGCATTTT.

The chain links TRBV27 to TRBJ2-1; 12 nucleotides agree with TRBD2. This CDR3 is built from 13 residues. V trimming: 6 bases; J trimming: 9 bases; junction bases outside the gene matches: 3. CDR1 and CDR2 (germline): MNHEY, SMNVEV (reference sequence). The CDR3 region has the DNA TGTGCCAGCAGCGGACTAGCGGGAAGTGAGCAGTTCTTC. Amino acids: CASSGLAGSEQFF.

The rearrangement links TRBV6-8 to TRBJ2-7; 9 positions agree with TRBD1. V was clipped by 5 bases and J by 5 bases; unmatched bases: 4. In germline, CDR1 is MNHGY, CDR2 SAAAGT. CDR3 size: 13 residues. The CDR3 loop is CASSPGTGNEQYF. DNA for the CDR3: TGTGCCAGCAGTCCCGGGACAGGGAACGAGCAGTACTTC.

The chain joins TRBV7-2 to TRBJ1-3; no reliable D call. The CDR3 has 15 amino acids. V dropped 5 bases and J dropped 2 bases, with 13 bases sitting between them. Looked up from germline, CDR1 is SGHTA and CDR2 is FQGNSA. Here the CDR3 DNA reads TGTGCCAGCAGCCCTACGAGCGGGGCTGGAAACACCATATATTTT. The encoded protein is CASSPTSGAGNTIYF. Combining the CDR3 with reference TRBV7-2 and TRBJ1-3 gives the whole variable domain GAGVSQSPSNKVTEKGKDVELRCDPISGHTALYWYRQSLGQGLEFLIYFQGNSAPDKSGLPSDRFSAERTGGSVSTLTIQRTQQEDSAVYLCASSPTSGAGNTIYFGEGSWLTVV.

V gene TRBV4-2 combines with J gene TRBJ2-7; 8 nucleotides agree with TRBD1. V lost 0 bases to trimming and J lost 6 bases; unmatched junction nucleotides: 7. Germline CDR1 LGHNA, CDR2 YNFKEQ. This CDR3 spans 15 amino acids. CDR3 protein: CASSQDLVDRAEQYF. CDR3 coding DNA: TGTGCCAGCAGCCAAGATCTAGTGGACAGGGCCGAGCAGTACTTC.

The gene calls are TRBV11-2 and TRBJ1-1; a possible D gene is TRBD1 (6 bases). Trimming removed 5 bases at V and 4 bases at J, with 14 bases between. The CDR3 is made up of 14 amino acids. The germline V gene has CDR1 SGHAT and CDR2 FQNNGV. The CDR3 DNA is TGTGCCAGCAGCGAGGGGGGAGGGGGCACTGAAGCTTTCTTT. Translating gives CASSEGGGGTEAFF.

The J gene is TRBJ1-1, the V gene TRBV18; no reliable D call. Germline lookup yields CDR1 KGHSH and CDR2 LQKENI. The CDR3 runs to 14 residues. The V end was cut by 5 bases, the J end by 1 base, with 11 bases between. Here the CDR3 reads CASSSNRQNTEAFF. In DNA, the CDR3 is TGTGCCAGCTCATCAAACCGACAGAACACTGAAGCTTTCTTT.

CDR3 protein: CASSPSAGGHGETQYF. As DNA, the CDR3 is TGTGCCAGCTCACCTTCCGCGGGGGGCCATGGGGAGACCCAGTACTTC. The chain combines TRBV18 with TRBJ2-5; 8 bases are a match to TRBD2. The V gene end was trimmed by 3 bases and the J gene end by 5 bases; junction bases not matched to a gene: 11. The CDR3 extends over 16 amino acids. CDR1 is KGHSH, CDR2 LQKENI, per germline. Based on the CDR3 plus reference TRBV18 and TRBJ2-5, the full variable domain is NAGVMQNPRHLVRRRGQEARLRCSPMKGHSHVYWYRQLPEEGLKFMVYLQKENIIDESGMPKERFSAEFPKEGPSILRIQQVVRGDSAAYFCASSPSAGGHGETQYFGPGTRLLVL.

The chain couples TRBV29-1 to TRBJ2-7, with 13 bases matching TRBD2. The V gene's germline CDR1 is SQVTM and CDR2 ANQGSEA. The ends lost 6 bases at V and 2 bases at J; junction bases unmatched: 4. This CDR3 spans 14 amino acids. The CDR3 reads CSVGGLAGAYEQYF. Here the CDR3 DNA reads TGCAGCGTAGGCGGACTAGCGGGGGCCTACGAGCAGTACTTC.

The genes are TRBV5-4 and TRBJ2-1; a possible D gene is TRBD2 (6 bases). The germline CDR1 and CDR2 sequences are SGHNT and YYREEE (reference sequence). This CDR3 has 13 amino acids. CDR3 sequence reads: CATATSLGNEQFF. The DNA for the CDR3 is TGTGCAACCGCCACTAGCCTGGGCAATGAGCAGTTCTTC.

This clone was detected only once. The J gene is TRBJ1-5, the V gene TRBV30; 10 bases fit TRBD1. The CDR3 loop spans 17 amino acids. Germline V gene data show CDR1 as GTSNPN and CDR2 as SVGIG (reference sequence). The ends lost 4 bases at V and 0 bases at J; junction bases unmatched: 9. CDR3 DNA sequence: TGTGCCTGGACTGTAAGGACAGGGGGTTATAGCAATCAGCCCCAGCATTTT. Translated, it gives CAWTVRTGGYSNQPQHF.

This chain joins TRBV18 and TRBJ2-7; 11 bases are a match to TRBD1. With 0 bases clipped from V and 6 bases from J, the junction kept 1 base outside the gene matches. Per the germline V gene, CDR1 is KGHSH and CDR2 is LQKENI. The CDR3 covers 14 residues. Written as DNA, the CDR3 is TGTGCCAGCTCACCACCAGGGACAGGGGGCGAGCAGTACTTC. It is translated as CASSPPGTGGEQYF.

In DNA form, the CDR3 reads TGTGCCAGCAGTCTCGCGAGGGGCAATCAGCCCCAGCATTTT. This codes for CASSLARGNQPQHF. The chain couples TRBV28 to TRBJ1-5; D gene unclear. V gave up 5 bases and J gave up 2 bases, with 10 bases separating them. Germline-derived CDR1 and CDR2 are MDHEN and SYDVKM. The CDR3 consists of 14 residues.

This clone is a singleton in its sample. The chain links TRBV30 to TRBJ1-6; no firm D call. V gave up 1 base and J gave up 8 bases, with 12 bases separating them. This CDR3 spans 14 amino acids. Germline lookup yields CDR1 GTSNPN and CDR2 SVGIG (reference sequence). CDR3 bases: TGTGCCTGGAGTGGTCCCAGGCTTGATTCACCCCTCCACTTT. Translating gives CAWSGPRLDSPLHF.

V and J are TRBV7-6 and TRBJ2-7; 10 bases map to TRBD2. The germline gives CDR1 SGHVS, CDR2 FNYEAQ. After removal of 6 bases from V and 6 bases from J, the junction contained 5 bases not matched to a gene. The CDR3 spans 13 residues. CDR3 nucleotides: TGTGCCAGCAGACAGCTAGCGGGAGTCGAGCAGTACTTC. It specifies CASRQLAGVEQYF.

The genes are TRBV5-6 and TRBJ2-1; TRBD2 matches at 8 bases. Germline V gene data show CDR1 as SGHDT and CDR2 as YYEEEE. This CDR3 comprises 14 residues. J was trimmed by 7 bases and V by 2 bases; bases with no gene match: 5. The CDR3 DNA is TGTGCCAGCAGCTTAGCGGGAGCTCCGAATGAGCAGTTCTTC. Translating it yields CASSLAGAPNEQFF.

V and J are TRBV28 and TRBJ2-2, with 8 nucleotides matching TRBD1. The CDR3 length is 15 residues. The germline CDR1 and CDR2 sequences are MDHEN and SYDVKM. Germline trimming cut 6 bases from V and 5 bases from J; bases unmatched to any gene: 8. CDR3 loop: CASRGQGAGTGELFF. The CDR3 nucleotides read TGTGCCAGCAGAGGACAGGGAGCCGGTACCGGGGAGCTGTTTTTT.

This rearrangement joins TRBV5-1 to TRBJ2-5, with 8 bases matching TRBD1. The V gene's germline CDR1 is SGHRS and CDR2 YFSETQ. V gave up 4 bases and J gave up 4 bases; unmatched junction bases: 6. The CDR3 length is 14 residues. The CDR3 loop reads CASSVRQGRETQYF. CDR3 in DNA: TGCGCCAGCAGCGTTCGACAGGGGAGAGAGACCCAGTACTTC.

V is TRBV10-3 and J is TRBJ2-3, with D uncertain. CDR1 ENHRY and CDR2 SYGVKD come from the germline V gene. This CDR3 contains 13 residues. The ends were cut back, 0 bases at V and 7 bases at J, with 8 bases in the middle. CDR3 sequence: CAISESEVHTQYF. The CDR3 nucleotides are TGTGCCATCAGTGAGTCCGAGGTCCATACGCAGTATTTT.

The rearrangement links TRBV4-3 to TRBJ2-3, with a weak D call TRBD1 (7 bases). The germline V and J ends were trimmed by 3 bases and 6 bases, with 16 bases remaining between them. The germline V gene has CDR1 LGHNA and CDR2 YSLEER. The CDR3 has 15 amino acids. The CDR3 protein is CASSQSGAGGDTQYF. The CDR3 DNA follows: TGCGCCAGCAGCCAGTCTGGGGCAGGGGGGGATACGCAGTATTTT.